This T cell receptor (beta chain) is from a study of blood T cell repertoires in COVID-19. Methods used by the authors: For nucleated cells, counts were estimated from reference gene primer amplification. The assay was immunoSEQ multiplex PCR, and TCRdb's table has in-frame clones only and misses some. D and trimming were read from the DNA, whereas the V and J calls and clone size are those reported in that table. The profile shows about 160,000 clones, 88% of them singletons. Those who participated ranged in age from roughly 18 to 89 years and resided in around 22 US areas. Participants' reported clinical history set cohort assignment. Recovered status applied to Cohort 3 donors who had two consecutive negative PCRs. It also applied to those with clearance or with symptom resolution. The junction had 11 bases not matched to a gene; V was cut back by 4 bases and J by 6 bases. Germline lookup yields CDR1 SGHRS and CDR2 YFSETQ. The CDR3 spans 16 residues.

Sequencing was done on a sample of PBMCs or T cells enriched from blood (not recorded which). This TCR derives from a woman aged 50 to 60 who had recovered from COVID-19. The V gene is TRBV5-1, the J gene TRBJ2-2, with TRBD1 identical over 8 bases. For the CDR3, the DNA is TGCGCCAGCAGCCCACCCGCGACAGGGGATCCCGGGGAGCTGTTTTTT. It yields the protein CASSPPATGDPGELFF.